Included here is one T cell receptor (beta chain) sequence, with context. The data belong to a study of blood T cell repertoires in COVID-19. Study information: Donors in the United States, Italy and Spain gave samples during acute or convalescent COVID-19. PBMCs, B-cell-depleted T cells, or T cells were the source of the cDNA or gDNA that made up the material.

Original handling: By means of reference gene primer amplification, nucleated cell counts were estimated. Profiled with immunoSEQ multiplex PCR; TCRdb holds only in-frame clones, not every one. Clonal size and the V and J genes are those of that table, whereas D and trimming came from the DNA. The data hold about 140,000 clones, with about four fifths observed a single time. Sequencing was carried out using peripheral blood. The clonotype originates from a woman aged 80 or over in a cohort sampled during active or convalescent COVID-19.

CDR3 protein: CASSQDGRTGDLYSTNEKLFF. The DNA for the CDR3 is TGCGCCAGCAGCCAAGATGGCAGGACAGGGGACCTATATTCAACTAATGAAAAACTGTTTTTT. The V call is TRBV4-3, the J call TRBJ1-4; 9 positions agree with TRBD1. Germline values: CDR1 LGHNA, CDR2 YSLEER. The CDR3 has 21 amino acids. V was clipped by 0 bases and J by 0 bases; unmatched bases: 14.